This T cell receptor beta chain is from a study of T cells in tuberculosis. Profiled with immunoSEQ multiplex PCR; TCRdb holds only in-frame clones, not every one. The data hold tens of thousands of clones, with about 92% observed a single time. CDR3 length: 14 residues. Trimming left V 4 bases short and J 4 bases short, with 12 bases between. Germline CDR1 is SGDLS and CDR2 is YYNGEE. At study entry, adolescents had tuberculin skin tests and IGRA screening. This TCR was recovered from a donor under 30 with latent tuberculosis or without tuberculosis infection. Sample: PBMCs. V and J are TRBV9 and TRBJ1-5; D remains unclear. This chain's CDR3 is CASSHDIENQPQHF. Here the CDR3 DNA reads TGTGCCAGCAGCCATGACATCGAAAATCAGCCCCAGCATTTT.